The entry below describes one T cell receptor (beta chain). Deletions cut 0 bases from V and 4 bases from J, with 10 bases between. The germline gives CDR1 SGHTA, CDR2 FQGTGA. The CDR3 has 14 residues. Produced via immunoSEQ multiplex PCR; TCRdb's table is partial and in-frame only. Of around 20,000 clones listed, about nine tenths were seen once; the top ten hold around 25%. These data originate in a study of blood T cell repertoires in COVID-19. Looking at the study overall: Specimens from acute and convalescent COVID-19 originated in the United States, Italy and Spain.

The clonotype originates from a human donor with active COVID-19. The donor label of this sample is uncertain. The specimen sequenced was peripheral blood. The chain has TRBV7-3 and TRBJ2-7; D is possibly TRBD1 (5 bases). DNA of the CDR3: TGTGCCAGCAGCTTAACGCCAGGGAAGTACGAGCAGTACTTC. This codes for CASSLTPGKYEQYF. Together with reference TRBV7-3 and TRBJ2-7, the CDR3 gives the full variable domain: GAGVSQTPSNKVTEKGKYVELRCDPISGHTALYWYRQSLGQGPEFLIYFQGTGAADDSGLPNDRFFAVRPEGSVSTLKIQRTERGDSAVYLCASSLTPGKYEQYFGPGTRLTVT.